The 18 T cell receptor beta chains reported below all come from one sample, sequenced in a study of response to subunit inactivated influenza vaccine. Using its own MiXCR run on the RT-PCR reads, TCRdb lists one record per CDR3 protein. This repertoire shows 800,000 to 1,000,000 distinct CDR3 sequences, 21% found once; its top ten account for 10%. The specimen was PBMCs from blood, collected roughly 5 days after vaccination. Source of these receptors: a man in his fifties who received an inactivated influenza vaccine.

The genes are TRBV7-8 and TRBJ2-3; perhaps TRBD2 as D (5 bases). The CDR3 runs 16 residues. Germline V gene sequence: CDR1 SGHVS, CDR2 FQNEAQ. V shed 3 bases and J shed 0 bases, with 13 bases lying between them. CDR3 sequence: CASSLVTRASTDTQYF. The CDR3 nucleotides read TGTGCCAGCAGCTTGGTAACTAGGGCTAGCACAGATACGCAGTATTTT. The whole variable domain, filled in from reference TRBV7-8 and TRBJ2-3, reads GAGVSQSPRYKVAKRGQDVALRCDPISGHVSLFWYQQALGQGPEFLTYFQNEAQLDKSGLPSDRFFAERPEGSVSTLKIQRTQQEDSAVYLCASSLVTRASTDTQYFGPGTRLTVL.

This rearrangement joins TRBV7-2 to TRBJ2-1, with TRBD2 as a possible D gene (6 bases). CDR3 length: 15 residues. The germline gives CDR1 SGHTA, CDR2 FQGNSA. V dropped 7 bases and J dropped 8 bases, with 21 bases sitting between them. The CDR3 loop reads CASNQGLRRSDEQFF. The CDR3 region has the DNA TGTGCCAGCAACCAGGGACTTCGCAGATCCGATGAGCAGTTCTTC.

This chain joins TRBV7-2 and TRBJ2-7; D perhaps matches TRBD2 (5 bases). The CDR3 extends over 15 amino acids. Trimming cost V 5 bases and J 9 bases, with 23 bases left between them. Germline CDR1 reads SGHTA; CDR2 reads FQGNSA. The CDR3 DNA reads TGTGCCAGCAGCCGAGGGTCTCAGCGTCTTACGTGGCAGTACTTC. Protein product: CASSRGSQRLTWQYF.

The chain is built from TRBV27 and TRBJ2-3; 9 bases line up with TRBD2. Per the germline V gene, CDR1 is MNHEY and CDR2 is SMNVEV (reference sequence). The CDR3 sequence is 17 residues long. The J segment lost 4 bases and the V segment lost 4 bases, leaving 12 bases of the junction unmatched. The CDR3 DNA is TGTGCCAGCAGTTATGGTAGCGGGGGTGTCATGGCAGATACGCAGTATTTT. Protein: CASSYGSGGVMADTQYF.

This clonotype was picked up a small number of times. CDR3: CAGAAGANRGGEQFF. The CDR3 coding sequence is TGTGCCGGAGCGGCCGGGGCTAACCGAGGAGGTGAGCAGTTCTTC. The V and J genes are TRBV6-2 or TRBV6-3 and TRBJ2-1, with D possibly called TRBD1 or TRBD2 (5 bases each). The V gene's germline CDR1 is MNHEY and CDR2 SVGEGT. This CDR3 has 15 residues. Trimming took off 11 bases at V and 9 bases at J, with 26 bases between the two ends.

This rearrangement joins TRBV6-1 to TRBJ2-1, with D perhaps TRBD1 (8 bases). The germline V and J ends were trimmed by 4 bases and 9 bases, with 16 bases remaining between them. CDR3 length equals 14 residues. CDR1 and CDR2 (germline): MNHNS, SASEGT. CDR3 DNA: TGTGCCAGCAGTGCTGAGAACAGGGGGGGTGAGCAGTTCTTC. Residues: CASSAENRGGEQFF.

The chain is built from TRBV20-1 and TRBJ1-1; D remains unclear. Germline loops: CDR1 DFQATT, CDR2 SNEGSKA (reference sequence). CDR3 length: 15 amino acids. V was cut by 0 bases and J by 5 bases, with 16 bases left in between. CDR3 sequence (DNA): TGCAGTGCTAGAGATTCTCGGCAGGCTAGGACTGAAGCTTTCTTT. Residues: CSARDSRQARTEAFF.

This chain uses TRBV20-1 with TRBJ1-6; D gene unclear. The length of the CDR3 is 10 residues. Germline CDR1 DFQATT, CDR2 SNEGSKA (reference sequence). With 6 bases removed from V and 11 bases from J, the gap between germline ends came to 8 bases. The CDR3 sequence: CSAGPTPLHF. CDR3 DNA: TGCAGTGCCGGGCCCACACCCCTCCACTTT.

CDR3: CASSLSGGGGYTQYF. The CDR3 coding sequence is TGTGCCAGCAGTTTATCGGGGGGCGGGGGGTATACGCAGTATTTT. The chain is built from TRBV27 and TRBJ2-3; 8 nucleotides agree with TRBD2. Germline CDR1 is MNHEY and CDR2 is SMNVEV (reference sequence). V was clipped by 0 bases and J by 7 bases; unmatched bases: 6. This CDR3 has 15 amino acids.

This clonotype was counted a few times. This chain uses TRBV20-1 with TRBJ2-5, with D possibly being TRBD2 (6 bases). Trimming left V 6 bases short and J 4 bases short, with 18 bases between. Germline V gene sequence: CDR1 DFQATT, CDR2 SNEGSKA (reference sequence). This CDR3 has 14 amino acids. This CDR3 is CSASPRESGETQYF. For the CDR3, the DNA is TGCAGTGCCTCGCCACGGGAGTCTGGAGAGACCCAGTACTTC.

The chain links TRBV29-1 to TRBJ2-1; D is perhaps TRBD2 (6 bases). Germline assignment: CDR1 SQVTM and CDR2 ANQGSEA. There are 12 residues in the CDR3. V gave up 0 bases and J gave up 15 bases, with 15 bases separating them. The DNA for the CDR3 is TGCAGCGTTGAAGATCCACGGGGGTCAGGGTTCTTC. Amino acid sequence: CSVEDPRGSGFF.

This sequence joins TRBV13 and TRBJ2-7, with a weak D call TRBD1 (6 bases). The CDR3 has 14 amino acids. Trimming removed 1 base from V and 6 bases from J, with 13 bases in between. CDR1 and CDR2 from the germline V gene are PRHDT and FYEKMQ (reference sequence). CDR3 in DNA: TGTGCCAGCAGCTTAGCCATGGGACATGCCGAGCAGTACTTC. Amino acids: CASSLAMGHAEQYF.

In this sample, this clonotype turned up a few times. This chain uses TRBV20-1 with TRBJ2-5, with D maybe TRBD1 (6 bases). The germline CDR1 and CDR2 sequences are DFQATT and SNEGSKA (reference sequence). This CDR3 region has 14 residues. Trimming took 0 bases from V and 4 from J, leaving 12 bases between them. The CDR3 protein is CSAREDQGLETQYF. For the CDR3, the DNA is TGCAGTGCTAGAGAAGATCAGGGGTTAGAGACCCAGTACTTC.

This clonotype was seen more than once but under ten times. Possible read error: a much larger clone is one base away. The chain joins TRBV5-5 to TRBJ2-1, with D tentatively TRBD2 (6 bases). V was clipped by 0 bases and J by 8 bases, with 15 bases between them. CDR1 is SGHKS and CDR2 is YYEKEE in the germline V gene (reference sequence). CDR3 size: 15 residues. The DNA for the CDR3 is TGTGCCAGCAGCTTGGAGATCCCAGCGGGTGATGAGCAGTTCTTC. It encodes CASSLEIPAGDEQFF.

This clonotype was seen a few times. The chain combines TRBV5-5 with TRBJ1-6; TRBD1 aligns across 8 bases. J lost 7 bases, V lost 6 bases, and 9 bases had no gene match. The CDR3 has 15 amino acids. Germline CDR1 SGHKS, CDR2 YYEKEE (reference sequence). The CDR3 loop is CASNQDRVPNSPLHF. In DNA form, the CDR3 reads TGTGCCAGCAACCAGGACAGGGTCCCCAATTCACCCCTCCACTTT.

CDR3 DNA: TGTGCCAGCAGCCCTCCCTGGAGCACTGAAGCTTTCTTT. It specifies CASSPPWSTEAFF. V gene TRBV12-3 or TRBV12-4 combines with J gene TRBJ1-1; D ambiguous. V lost 6 bases, J lost 4 bases, and 12 bases lay in between. The CDR3 contains 13 residues.

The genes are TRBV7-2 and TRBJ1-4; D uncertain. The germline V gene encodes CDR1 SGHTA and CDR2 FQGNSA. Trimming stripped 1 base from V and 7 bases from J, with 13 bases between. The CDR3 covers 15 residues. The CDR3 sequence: CASSLDGLNLEKLFF. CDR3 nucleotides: TGTGCCAGCAGCTTAGACGGCCTCAATCTTGAAAAACTGTTTTTT.

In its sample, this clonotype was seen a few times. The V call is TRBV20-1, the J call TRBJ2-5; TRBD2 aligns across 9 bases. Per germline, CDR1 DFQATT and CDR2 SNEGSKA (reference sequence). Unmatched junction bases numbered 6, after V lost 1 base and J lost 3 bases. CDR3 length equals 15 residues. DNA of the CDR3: TGCAGTGCTAGAGTCCCTAGCGGGGAAAAAGAGACCCAGTACTTC. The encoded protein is CSARVPSGEKETQYF.